This T cell receptor (beta chain) was observed in a study of long-term antiretroviral therapy in people with HIV. Researchers report immunoSEQ v3.0 was run at survey level. Sequencing used immunoSEQ multiplex PCR; TCRdb keeps in-frame clones, though not all of them. The sample has around 25,000 clones; approximately 81% are singletons. With 5 bases removed from V and 0 bases from J, the gap between germline ends came to 9 bases. The CDR3 contains 14 residues. The V gene's germline CDR1 is SGHNT and CDR2 YENEEA. The sequenced sample was unsorted PBMCs, obtained 2.3 years after starting antiretroviral therapy. The receptor's source is a middle-aged man with HIV. The V gene is TRBV11-3, the J gene TRBJ2-3; D remains unclear. The DNA of the CDR3 is TGTGCCAGCAGCCCCTCCGGGAGCACAGATACGCAGTATTTT. This translates into CASSPSGSTDTQYF.